The source of this TCR beta chain is a study of blood T cell repertoires in COVID-19. At the level of the study: The analysed material was cDNA or gDNA that came from T cells, B-cell-depleted T cells, or PBMCs.

Source study methods: By means of reference gene primer amplification, nucleated cell counts were estimated. The data were produced by immunoSEQ multiplex PCR, yet TCRdb's version contains in-frame clones alone and is incomplete. The V and J calls and the clone size are those of that table, but D and trimming were determined from the DNA. Seen here are around 300,000 clones, around 87% observed once, and the top ten hold 5.3%. The J segment lost 2 bases and the V segment lost 4 bases, leaving 5 bases of the junction unmatched. This CDR3 has 14 amino acids. Germline values: CDR1 SGHAT, CDR2 FQNNGV. This chain joins TRBV11-2 and TRBJ2-7; 7 positions agree with TRBD1. The material sequenced was PBMCs or T cells enriched from blood (not recorded which). This clonotype was sampled from a woman in her twenties or thirties who had recovered from COVID-19. CDR3 sequence: CASSSTGTAYEQYF. DNA of the CDR3: TGTGCCAGCAGCTCCACCGGGACAGCCTACGAGCAGTACTTC.